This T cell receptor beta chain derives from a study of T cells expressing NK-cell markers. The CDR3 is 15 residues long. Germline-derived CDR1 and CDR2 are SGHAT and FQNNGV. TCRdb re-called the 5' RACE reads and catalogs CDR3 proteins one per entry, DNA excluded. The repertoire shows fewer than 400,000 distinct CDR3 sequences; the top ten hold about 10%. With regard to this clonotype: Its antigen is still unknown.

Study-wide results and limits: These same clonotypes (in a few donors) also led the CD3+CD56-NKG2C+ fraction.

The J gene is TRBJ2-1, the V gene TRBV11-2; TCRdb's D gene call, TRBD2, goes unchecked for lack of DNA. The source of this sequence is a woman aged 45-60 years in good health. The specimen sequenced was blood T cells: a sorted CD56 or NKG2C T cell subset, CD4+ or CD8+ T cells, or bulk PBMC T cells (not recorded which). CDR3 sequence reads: CASSLGPSGANEQFF.